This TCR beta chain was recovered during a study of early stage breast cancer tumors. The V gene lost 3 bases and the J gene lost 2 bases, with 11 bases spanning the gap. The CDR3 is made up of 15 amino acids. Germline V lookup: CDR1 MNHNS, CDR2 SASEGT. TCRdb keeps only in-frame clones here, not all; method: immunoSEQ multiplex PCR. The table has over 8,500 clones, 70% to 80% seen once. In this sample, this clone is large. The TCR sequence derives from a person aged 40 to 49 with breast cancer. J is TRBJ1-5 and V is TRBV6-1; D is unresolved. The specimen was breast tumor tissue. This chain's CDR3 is CASSENLGRNQPQHF. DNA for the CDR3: TGTGCCAGCAGTGAGAACCTGGGTCGCAATCAGCCCCAGCATTTT.